A selection of T cell receptor beta chains follows, all from one sample in a study of OX40 agonist ivuxolimab in advanced cancers. The data were produced by immunoSEQ multiplex PCR, yet TCRdb's version contains in-frame clones alone and is incomplete. The sample contains 55,000 to 90,000 clones, around 88% of which appear only once. The input for sequencing was CD4+ or CD8+ T cells sorted from blood, taken in a trial of the OX40 agonist ivuxolimab. Every receptor here comes from an adult with an advanced solid tumor such as melanoma, head and neck, liver or kidney cancer. CDR3s include the opening cysteine and the closing phenylalanine or tryptophan. Each record gives: J gene, D gene, V gene, clone size, CDR3 protein, CDR3 DNA. A D gene is named only where the DNA matches it firmly. Size is stated for part of the rows, as once, few or many counts, or as a class when the clone is expanded.

>TRBJ2-1|-|TRBV7-2|-
CASSQSLDEQFF
TGTGCCAGCAGCCAATCCTTGGATGAGCAGTTCTTC
>TRBJ2-3|-|TRBV7-3|-
CASSLFGASTDTQYF
TGTGCCAGCAGCCTTTTCGGGGCCAGCACAGATACGCAGTATTTT
>TRBJ1-6|-|TRBV28|-
CAIQGPDNSPLHF
TGTGCCATCCAGGGGCCTGATAATTCACCCCTCCACTTT
>TRBJ1-1|-|TRBV27|-
CASSLYGGGLSQAFF
TGTGCCAGCAGTTTATACGGGGGCGGACTTTCTCAAGCTTTCTTT
>TRBJ2-1|TRBD1|TRBV18|few
CASSPPWDRDSNEQFF
TGTGCCAGCTCACCACCGTGGGACAGGGACTCAAATGAGCAGTTCTTC
>TRBJ2-1|-|TRBV7-2|-
CASSQLGVIDEQFF
TGTGCCAGCAGCCAACTGGGGGTCATCGATGAGCAGTTCTTC
>TRBJ2-1|TRBD2|TRBV11-2|-
CASSPREGSYNEQFF
TGTGCCAGCAGCCCTCGGGAGGGCTCCTACAATGAGCAGTTCTTC
>TRBJ1-1|TRBD1|TRBV7-8|-
CASSPATGSTEAFF
TGTGCCAGCAGCCCTGCGACAGGGAGCACTGAAGCTTTCTTT
>TRBJ2-3|TRBD2|TRBV18|-
CASFPVPGTSGSEEYF
TGTGCCAGCTTCCCAGTCCCCGGGACTAGCGGGAGTGAGGAGTATTTT
>TRBJ2-7|-|TRBV5-8|-
CASSLGGRSSYEQYF
TGTGCCAGCAGCTTGGGGGGGCGGAGCTCCTACGAGCAGTACTTC
>TRBJ1-2|-|TRBV14|-
CASSQDGGYTF
TGTGCCAGCAGCCAAGACGGCGGCTACACCTTC
>TRBJ1-2|TRBD1|TRBV30|once
CALATGGYGYTF
TGTGCCTTGGCGACAGGGGGGTATGGCTACACCTTC
>TRBJ1-2|TRBD1|TRBV2|-
CASSQTTGGAEGYTF
TGTGCCAGCAGTCAAACGACAGGGGGCGCAGAAGGCTACACCTTC
>TRBJ2-3|-|TRBV6-5|once
CASSYSAPSTDTQYF
TGTGCCAGCAGTTACTCGGCACCTAGCACAGATACGCAGTATTTT
>TRBJ2-6|-|TRBV10-1|-
CASSRRASVLLGANVLTF
TGCGCCAGCAGTAGAAGGGCTAGCGTCCTCCTTGGGGCCAACGTCCTGACTTTC
>TRBJ1-1|TRBD1|TRBV28|-
CASSGGTANTEAFF
TGTGCCAGCAGTGGGGGGACAGCGAACACTGAAGCTTTCTTT
>TRBJ1-3|-|TRBV10-3|-
CAISELQRSTIYF
TGTGCCATCAGTGAGTTACAGCGAAGCACCATATATTTT
>TRBJ1-2|-|TRBV4-2|-
CASSQQKDTNYGYTF
TGTGCCAGCAGCCAACAAAAAGATACTAACTATGGCTACACCTTC
>TRBJ2-7|-|TRBV6-5|-
CASTPRQGYEQYF
TGTGCCAGCACCCCCAGGCAGGGCTACGAGCAGTACTTC
>TRBJ2-1|TRBD1|TRBV5-1|once
CASSRRDRERDEQFF
TGCGCCAGCAGCCGACGGGACAGGGAGAGAGATGAGCAGTTCTTC
>TRBJ1-5|-|TRBV2|-
CASSVERSNQPQHF
TGTGCCAGCAGTGTTGAGAGAAGCAATCAGCCCCAGCATTTT
>TRBJ2-2|-|TRBV7-3|-
CASSLQGIAGGELFF
TGTGCCAGCAGCTTACAGGGGATCGCGGGCGGGGAGCTGTTTTTT
>TRBJ2-3|-|TRBV9|-
CASSVVSTDTQYF
TGTGCCAGCAGCGTAGTCAGCACAGATACGCAGTATTTT
>TRBJ2-3|-|TRBV4-3|-
CASSQDVPLGTDTQYF
TGCGCCAGCAGCCAAGATGTCCCTCTGGGCACAGATACGCAGTATTTT
>TRBJ2-1|TRBD2|TRBV11-2|-
CASRPLAGSYNEQFF
TGTGCCAGCAGACCCCTAGCGGGATCCTACAATGAGCAGTTCTTC
>TRBJ2-1|-|TRBV2|-
CASRGKGIPSSYNEQFF
TGTGCCAGCAGAGGAAAGGGGATCCCAAGCTCCTACAATGAGCAGTTCTTC
>TRBJ2-1|-|TRBV19|-
CASSQTTAEQFF
TGTGCCAGTAGCCAGACGACAGCGGAGCAGTTCTTC
>TRBJ2-3|-|TRBV23-1|-
CASSHNNNRCCPSLSTDTQYF
TGCGCCAGCAGTCACAATAATAACAGGTGTTGCCCTTCTTTAAGCACAGATACGCAGTATTTT
>TRBJ2-7|TRBD1|TRBV5-5|-
CASSLGQGRSYEQYF
TGTGCCAGCAGCTTGGGACAGGGGAGGTCCTACGAGCAGTACTTC
>TRBJ2-3|TRBD2|TRBV5-1|-
CASSLGAGAETDTQYF
TGCGCCAGCAGCTTGGGTGCGGGAGCGGAGACAGATACGCAGTATTTT
>TRBJ2-3|-|TRBV19|-
CASTPSYTDTQYF
TGTGCCAGTACCCCCTCTTACACAGATACGCAGTATTTT
>TRBJ1-5|-|TRBV5-8|-
CASSHGFAGDQPQHF
TGTGCCAGCAGCCACGGCTTCGCCGGGGATCAGCCCCAGCATTTT
>TRBJ1-4|-|TRBV4-3|-
CASSQVPGQGEKLFF
TGCGCCAGCAGCCAGGTACCGGGACAAGGGGAAAAACTGTTTTTT
>TRBJ2-5|-|TRBV11-2|-
CASRSYQETQYF
TGTGCCAGCAGATCGTACCAAGAGACCCAGTACTTC
>TRBJ2-2|TRBD2|TRBV6-5|-
CASSLAGATGELFF
TGTGCCAGCAGTTTAGCGGGAGCCACCGGGGAGCTGTTTTTT
>TRBJ2-7|TRBD2|TRBV2|few
CASTGTITYEQYF
TGTGCCAGCACCGGGACTATAACCTACGAGCAGTACTTC
>TRBJ1-1|-|TRBV5-6|-
CASSLVQGAYTEAFF
TGTGCCAGCAGCTTGGTTCAGGGTGCCTACACTGAAGCTTTCTTT
>TRBJ2-2|-|TRBV18|-
CASSPTSTNGELFF
TGTGCCAGCTCACCAACCAGTACAAACGGGGAGCTGTTTTTT
>TRBJ1-3|TRBD1|TRBV7-2|-
CASSLVGQGGNTIYF
TGTGCCAGCAGCTTAGTCGGACAGGGAGGAAACACCATATATTTT
>TRBJ2-7|-|TRBV5-4|-
CASRVDGSYEQYF
TGTGCCAGCAGAGTTGACGGTTCCTACGAGCAGTACTTC
>TRBJ2-2|-|TRBV7-2|few
CASSLVHTGELFF
TGTGCCAGCAGCTTGGTTCACACCGGGGAGCTGTTTTTT
>TRBJ2-3|-|TRBV9|-
CASTVGPSTDTQYF
TGTGCCAGCACCGTTGGTCCCAGCACAGATACGCAGTATTTT
>TRBJ2-6|TRBD1|TRBV28|-
CASRTGGTGANVLTF
TGTGCCAGCAGAACAGGGGGTACTGGGGCCAACGTCCTGACTTTC
>TRBJ1-5|TRBD1|TRBV2|-
CASSPGQGYQPQHF
TGTGCCAGCAGTCCGGGACAGGGATATCAGCCCCAGCATTTT
>TRBJ1-1|-|TRBV28|-
CASSWSRTEAFF
TGTGCCAGCAGTTGGTCGCGTACTGAAGCTTTCTTT
>TRBJ2-5|-|TRBV2|-
CATQEWETQYF
TGTGCCACCCAAGAGTGGGAGACCCAGTACTTC
>TRBJ2-7|TRBD2|TRBV6-1|-
CASSGGTSGSYEQYF
TGTGCCAGCAGTGGCGGGACTAGCGGGAGTTACGAGCAGTACTTC
>TRBJ1-1|-|TRBV18|-
CASSPGGALHTEAFF
TGTGCCAGCTCCCCCGGGGGGGCGCTACACACTGAAGCTTTCTTT
>TRBJ1-4|-|TRBV6-5|-
CASSYSTEREKLFF
TGTGCCAGCAGTTACTCGACAGAGCGTGAAAAACTGTTTTTT
>TRBJ1-1|-|TRBV30|-
CAWNGQNTEAFF
TGTGCCTGGAACGGACAGAACACTGAAGCTTTCTTT
>TRBJ2-1|TRBD2|TRBV6-6|once
CASILAGDNEQFF
TGTGCCAGCATCCTAGCGGGAGACAATGAGCAGTTCTTC
>TRBJ2-1|-|TRBV7-2|-
CASSSDRYNEQFF
TGTGCCAGCAGCAGTGACAGGTACAATGAGCAGTTCTTC
>TRBJ2-7|-|TRBV7-3|-
CASSPGRERYEQYF
TGTGCCAGCAGCCCCGGTCGGGAGCGCTACGAGCAGTACTTC
>TRBJ1-2|TRBD1|TRBV5-1|-
CASSLGTGIGYTF
TGCGCCAGCAGCCTAGGGACAGGGATCGGCTACACCTTC